A selection of T cell receptor beta chains follows, all from one sample in a study of cytomegalovirus exposure and HLA in healthy donors. Repertoires were generated with immunoSEQ multiplex PCR, while TCRdb's copy carries only in-frame clones and drops some. The sample consists of more than 150,000 clones, just over 75% of them appearing once. The sequenced material came from PBMCs. The receptors shown here come from a man between 18 and 35 years old in good health and CMV-seronegative. Each CDR3 is given with its conserved first and last residue. The D gene is left open where the match is weak. A row's size may be missing; if present it is once, few, many or a size class.

d_call clone_size j_call v_call cdr3_aa cdr3_nt
TRBD2 - TRBJ2-7 TRBV11-2 CASSSRGSGGPFYEQYF TGTGCCAGCAGCTCTCGAGGTAGCGGGGGCCCGTTCTACGAGCAGTACTTC
- once TRBJ2-2 TRBV19 CASNGRDTGELFF TGTGCCAGTAACGGCAGGGACACCGGGGAGCTGTTTTTT
- - TRBJ1-1 TRBV27 CASRLNEELPNTEAFF TGTGCCAGCAGGCTAAACGAGGAGTTGCCGAACACTGAAGCTTTCTTT
- - TRBJ2-7 TRBV5-6 CASSFRRLYEQYF TGTGCCAGCAGCTTCAGACGACTGTACGAGCAGTACTTC
- few TRBJ1-2 TRBV4-3 CASSLGQCGYTF TGCGCCAGCAGCCTCGGACAGTGTGGCTACACCTTC
- - TRBJ2-3 TRBV6-5 CASIFSPSTDTQYF TGTGCCAGCATATTTAGCCCTAGCACAGATACGCAGTATTTT
- - TRBJ2-5 TRBV5-1 CASSLDPTSYSKETQYF TGCGCCAGCAGCTTGGACCCCACTAGTTATAGCAAAGAGACCCAGTACTTC
- - TRBJ2-5 TRBV5-1 CASSLAGRLQETQYF TGCGCCAGCAGCTTGGCCGGAAGACTTCAAGAGACCCAGTACTTC
TRBD1 - TRBJ1-1 TRBV19 CATKLGTGGDNTEAFF TGTGCCACTAAACTTGGGACAGGCGGAGATAACACTGAAGCTTTCTTT
TRBD2 - TRBJ2-1 TRBV6-5 CASSPTSGRGEQFF TGTGCCAGCAGTCCCACTAGCGGGAGGGGTGAGCAGTTCTTC
- - TRBJ1-1 TRBV10-3 CAITARGNTEAFF TGTGCCATCACGGCAAGGGGAAACACTGAAGCTTTCTTT
TRBD2 - TRBJ2-1 TRBV15 CATSRVGSGGAEEQFF TGTGCCACCAGCAGAGTGGGTAGCGGGGGGGCCGAGGAGCAGTTCTTC
- - TRBJ1-2 TRBV6-5 CASSYSGVGGYTF TGTGCCAGCAGTTACTCCGGGGTCGGCGGCTACACCTTC
- few TRBJ2-2 TRBV6-1 CASSEGRVNTGELFF TGTGCCAGCAGTGAAGGCAGGGTGAACACCGGGGAGCTGTTTTTT
- once TRBJ1-1 TRBV10-2 CASSDAGFTEAFF TGCGCCAGCAGTGATGCAGGGTTCACTGAAGCTTTCTTT
TRBD2 - TRBJ2-7 TRBV11-2 CASSSPFSGPREQYF TGTGCCAGCAGCTCCCCTTTTAGCGGGCCGCGCGAGCAGTACTTC